This TCR beta chain was captured in a study of blood T cell repertoires in COVID-19. Overall study: Samples representing acute and convalescent COVID-19 were sourced from the United States, Italy and Spain. T cells, B-cell-depleted T cells, or PBMCs provided the cDNA or gDNA that served as material.

TCRdb keeps only in-frame clones here, not all; method: immunoSEQ multiplex PCR. The sample includes roughly 140,000 clones, 75% to 85% of them seen just once. Germline values: CDR1 SGHKS, CDR2 YYEKEE (reference sequence). CDR3 length equals 14 residues. V lost 0 bases, J lost 5 bases, and 9 bases lay in between. The chain combines TRBV5-5 with TRBJ1-5; D unclear. Sequenced input: peripheral blood. The receptor comes from a man in his sixties with acute or convalescent COVID-19. The CDR3, as DNA: TGTGCCAGCAGCTTGGGTCACTTGGATCAGCCCCAGCATTTT. Translation gives CASSLGHLDQPQHF.